The 9 T cell receptor beta chains listed next were all sequenced from one sample in a study of breast tumors, draining lymph nodes, adjacent tissues. Samples came from axillary lymph nodes draining the breast cancer. TCRdb reanalysed the multiplex PCR reads using MiXCR and keeps one entry per CDR3 protein. The sample includes roughly 130,000 distinct CDR3 sequences, about 20% of them seen just once. The sequenced sample was axillary lymph node tissue. These receptors originate from a female donor with breast cancer. Some clones in this sample may be carry-over from other donors' samples.

There are many counts of this clonotype. The chain is built from TRBV20-1 and TRBJ1-2, with TRBD1 as a possible D gene (5 bases). Per germline, CDR1 DFQATT and CDR2 SNEGSKA (reference sequence). Trimming took 2 bases from V and 8 from J, leaving 9 bases between them. The CDR3 runs to 11 residues. The CDR3 nucleotides read TGCAGTGCTAGACAGGGTAGCGGCTACACCTTC. It yields the protein CSARQGSGYTF.

This clonotype was seen ten or more times. The J gene is TRBJ1-2, the V gene TRBV7-2, with D maybe TRBD1 (6 bases). Germline CDR1 reads SGHTA; CDR2 reads FQGNSA. This CDR3 contains 14 residues. V lost 3 bases and J 8 bases, leaving 16 bases between the germline ends. The CDR3 region is CASSFRLDRRGYTF. The CDR3 DNA reads as TGTGCCAGCAGCTTCCGATTGGACAGACGAGGCTACACCTTC.

This clonotype was detected many times. The chain recombines TRBV2 with TRBJ2-6; tentative D call: TRBD1 (5 bases). The CDR3 sequence is 14 residues long. CDR1 is SNHLY and CDR2 is FYNNEI in the germline V gene. CDR3 amino acids: CAGQGTSGANVLTF. The DNA of the CDR3 is TGTGCAGGGCAGGGAACCTCTGGGGCCAACGTCCTGACTTTC.

A word on this clonotype: At one of its ends the junction is not consistent with the germline gene, which may arise from a read error. V gene TRBV18 combines with J gene TRBJ1-3; 10 bases map to TRBD1. The CDR3 consists of 14 residues. Germline CDR1 is KGHSH and CDR2 is LQKENI. The DNA of the CDR3 is TGTGCCGGCTCACCCGGGACAGGGGAAAACACCATATATTTT. It yields the protein CAGSPGTGENTIYF.

With respect to this clonotype: A much bigger clone sits one base away, suggesting this may be a read error. The rearrangement links TRBV18 to TRBJ1-6; D ambiguous. The germline V gene encodes CDR1 KGHSH and CDR2 LQKENI. CDR3 length equals 15 residues. The CDR3 nucleotides are TGTGCCAGCTCACCAATGGCCCACTATAATTCACCCCTCCCCTTT. It encodes CASSPMAHYNSPLPF.

The chain uses TRBV18 and TRBJ1-3, with TRBD1 as a possible D gene (5 bases). CDR1 and CDR2 from the germline V gene are KGHSH and LQKENI. V dropped 2 bases and J dropped 0 bases, with 8 bases sitting between them. The CDR3 spans 15 residues. CDR3 nucleotides: TGTGCCAGCTCACCAACGACAGACTCTGGAAACACCATATATTTT. Translation: CASSPTTDSGNTIYF.

As concerns this clonotype: With a much larger clone just one base away, this may be a read error. The chain joins TRBV6-4 to TRBJ2-3; TRBD2 matches at 12 bases. V dropped 4 bases and J dropped 5; count of bases not matched to a gene: 7. The V gene's germline CDR1 is MRHNA and CDR2 SNTAGT. The CDR3 contains 16 residues. This CDR3 is CASSGQLGLAGDTQYF. The CDR3 coding sequence is TGTGCCAGCAGTGGCCAGCTGGGACTAGCGGGAGATACGCAGTATTTT.

As for this clonotype: A much larger clone is a single base away; this may be a read error. The gene calls are TRBV9 and TRBJ1-4; D remains unclear. CDR3 length: 15 amino acids. Germline V gene sequence: CDR1 SGDLS, CDR2 YYNGEE. CDR3 nucleotide sequence: TGTGCCAGCAGCGCCTTGGGAGGGTTGAATGAAAGACTGTTTTTT. This translates into CASSALGGLNERLFF. Combining the CDR3 with reference TRBV9 and TRBJ1-4 gives the whole variable domain DSGVTQTPKHLITATGQRVTLRCSPRSGDLSVYWYQQSLDQGLQFLIQYYNGEERAKGNILERFSAQQFPDLHSELNLSSLELGDSALYFCASSALGGLNERLFFGSGTQLSVL.

This chain connects TRBV5-1 to TRBJ2-3; 14 bases agree with TRBD2. Unmatched junction bases numbered 7, after V lost 3 bases and J lost 4 bases. The CDR3 runs 17 residues. The V gene's germline CDR1 is SGHRS and CDR2 YFSETQ. CDR3: CASSSGGTSGSPDTQYF. The CDR3 DNA reads TGCGCCAGCAGCTCAGGAGGGACTAGCGGGAGCCCAGATACGCAGTATTTT.